These 8 T cell receptor beta chains originate from one sample sequenced in a study of CD8 T cells in ankylosing spondylitis. TCRdb passed the 5' RACE reads through MiXCR, listing each CDR3 protein once. The data contain approximately 200,000 distinct CDR3 sequences, over 10% of them seen just once; the ten biggest clones take up about 17%. The source material was blood, either unsorted or a sorted T cell fraction (not recorded which). These receptors were obtained from a male donor with ankylosing spondylitis or in good health (not recorded which).

A few counts support this clonotype. DNA for the CDR3: TGTGCCAGCAGTGAGCGCGGGGGGGCAACAGATACGCAGTATTTT. It specifies CASSERGGATDTQYF. The V call is TRBV6-4, the J call TRBJ2-3, with TRBD2 matching over 9 bases. The V segment lost 3 bases and the J segment 3 bases; nucleotides outside the gene matches: 4. From germline, CDR1 is MRHNA and CDR2 SNTAGT. There are 15 residues in the CDR3.

There are many counts of this clonotype. V gene TRBV14 combines with J gene TRBJ2-7; the D is unclear. V shed 1 base and J shed 0 bases, with 4 bases lying between them. Germline V gene data show CDR1 as SGHDN and CDR2 as FVKESK. The CDR3 is made up of 13 amino acids. In DNA form, the CDR3 reads TGTGCCAGCAGCCAAGCTTCCTCCTACGAGCAGTACTTC. Translation: CASSQASSYEQYF. Supplemented by reference TRBV14 and TRBJ2-7, the full variable domain reads EAGVTQFPSHSVIEKGQTVTLRCDPISGHDNLYWYRRVMGKEIKFLLHFVKESKQDESGMPNNRFLAERTGGTYSTLKVQPAELEDSGVYFCASSQASSYEQYFGPGTRLTVT.

The J gene is TRBJ1-1, the V gene TRBV10-3; perhaps TRBD1 as D (5 bases). The germline V gene encodes CDR1 ENHRY and CDR2 SYGVKD. Trimming cost V 10 bases and J 0 bases, with 12 bases left between them. The CDR3 loop spans 13 amino acids. The CDR3 nucleotides read TGTGCCACGACGGGGACCCTGAACACTGAAGCTTTCTTT. Amino acids: CATTGTLNTEAFF.

There are many counts of this clonotype. This chain connects TRBV4-1 to TRBJ2-5; D is possibly TRBD1 or TRBD2 (5 bases each). The CDR3 runs to 16 residues. Germline CDR1 is MGHRA and CDR2 is YSYEKL. Trimming took 0 bases from V and 4 from J, leaving 15 bases between them. The DNA of the CDR3 is TGCGCCAGCAGCCAAGATTGGGGGTTTCGGGGAGAGACCCAGTACTTC. It codes for CASSQDWGFRGETQYF.

This clonotype was detected only a few times. CDR3 protein: CASSVQGNRNEQFF. In DNA form, the CDR3 reads TGTGCCAGCAGCGTACAGGGGAATAGGAATGAGCAGTTCTTC. This chain links TRBV9 with TRBJ2-1; tentatively, D is TRBD1 (6 bases). V was pared by 1 base and J by 7 bases, with 12 bases between. From germline, CDR1 is SGDLS and CDR2 YYNGEE. The CDR3 sequence is 14 residues long. Variable domain in full (rest from reference TRBV9 and TRBJ2-1): DSGVTQTPKHLITATGQRVTLRCSPRSGDLSVYWYQQSLDQGLQFLIQYYNGEERAKGNILERFSAQQFPDLHSELNLSSLELGDSALYFCASSVQGNRNEQFFGPGTRLTVL.

The sample holds a few counts of this clonotype. The chain employs TRBV4-2 and TRBJ2-7; a possible D gene is TRBD2 (6 bases). CDR1 and CDR2 (germline): LGHNA, YNFKEQ. The length of the CDR3 is 19 residues. V was shortened by 1 base and J by 0 bases, with 22 bases between the two germline ends. Here the CDR3 reads CASSQGEDQLLISSYEQYF. CDR3 DNA: TGTGCCAGCAGCCAAGGGGAGGACCAGCTGTTGATTAGCTCCTACGAGCAGTACTTC.

In its sample, this clonotype was seen a few times. V usage is TRBV7-2 and J usage is TRBJ2-7; D is perhaps TRBD2 (5 bases). CDR3 length: 14 residues. Germline-derived CDR1 and CDR2 are SGHTA and FQGNSA. V was clipped by 3 bases and J by 4 bases, with 13 bases between them. The chain's CDR3 is CASSFGTGIYEQYF. DNA for the CDR3: TGTGCCAGCAGCTTCGGAACGGGGATTTACGAGCAGTACTTC.

This clonotype was seen more than once but under ten times. CDR3 DNA: TGTGCCAGCAGCTTAGATGGGGTGGGTAGAGGTGGTGGTGAGCAGTTCTTC. Protein product: CASSLDGVGRGGGEQFF. The J gene is TRBJ2-1, the V gene TRBV11-2; no clear D. The germline V and J ends were trimmed by 0 bases and 9 bases, with 21 bases remaining between them. CDR1 is SGHAT, CDR2 FQNNGV, per germline. This CDR3 has 17 amino acids.